The next 7 T cell receptor beta chains were all read from a single sample in a study of OX40 agonist ivuxolimab in advanced cancers. The protocol was immunoSEQ multiplex PCR, while the TCRdb copy is restricted to in-frame clones and leaves out a portion. The sample shows tens of thousands of clones, 75% to 90% of them seen only once. The sequencing used CD4+ or CD8+ T cells sorted from blood, collected in a trial of the OX40 agonist ivuxolimab. The receptors originated from an adult with an advanced solid tumor such as melanoma, head and neck, liver or kidney cancer.

Turning to this clone: An end of the junction differs from the germline gene, which may be a read error. The chain carries TRBV7-2 and TRBJ1-2; weak D call: TRBD1 (6 bases). Germline V lookup: CDR1 SGHTA, CDR2 FQGNSA. CDR3 size: 14 residues. The CDR3 loop reads CASSLSTGYYRYTF. CDR3 in DNA: TGTGCCAGCAGCCTCTCGACAGGCTACTATCGCTACACCTTC.

Written as DNA, the CDR3 is TGTGCCAGCAGACCGGGACCGAGCTCCTACGAGCAGTACTTC. Protein product: CASRPGPSSYEQYF. The chain is built from TRBV7-2 and TRBJ2-7; D possibly matches TRBD1 or TRBD2 (5 bases each). V lost 6 bases and J 0 bases, leaving 12 bases between the germline ends. Germline CDR1 and CDR2: SGHTA and FQGNSA. The length of the CDR3 is 14 residues.

The J gene is TRBJ2-5, the V gene TRBV18, with 9 bases fitting TRBD2. The CDR3 is made up of 15 amino acids. CDR1 is KGHSH, CDR2 LQKENI, per germline. Trimming took 1 base from V and 5 from J; bases not matched to a gene: 5. The CDR3 loop is CASSPLAGAEETQYF. In DNA form, the CDR3 reads TGTGCCAGCTCACCACTAGCGGGGGCGGAGGAGACCCAGTACTTC.

This clone turned up a few times. This chain links TRBV28 with TRBJ1-2; D may be TRBD1 (5 bases). V lost 3 bases and J lost 2, with 10 bases in between. Germline V gene lookup returns CDR1 MDHEN and CDR2 SYDVKM. The CDR3 consists of 14 residues. The chain's CDR3 is CASSFTGGNYGYTF. CDR3 coding DNA: TGTGCCAGCAGTTTTACAGGCGGGAACTATGGCTACACCTTC.

This chain uses TRBV7-7 with TRBJ2-7; D might be TRBD1 (5 bases). Trimming removed 4 bases at V and 1 base at J, with 11 bases between. Germline CDR1 and CDR2: SSHAT and FNYEAQ (reference sequence). This CDR3 spans 14 amino acids. The CDR3 here is CASSSGLWSYEQYF. The CDR3 nucleotides read TGTGCCAGCAGCTCAGGGTTATGGTCCTACGAGCAGTACTTC.

The chain uses TRBV5-1 and TRBJ2-5; 8 bases line up with TRBD2. Trimming removed 3 bases from V and 9 bases from J; junction bases left unmatched: 16. Germline V gives CDR1 SGHRS, CDR2 YFSETQ. The CDR3 has 16 residues. CDR3 sequence (DNA): TGCGCCAGCAGCTCGCAAGCGGGGGCAAGGTCAATGGCCCAGTACTTC. Its protein is CASSSQAGARSMAQYF.

The chain couples TRBV5-1 to TRBJ1-2; weak D call: TRBD1 (5 bases). This CDR3 has 16 amino acids. The V end lost 0 bases, the J end lost 4 bases, and 16 bases lay between the germline ends. CDR1 and CDR2 (germline): SGHRS, YFSETQ. DNA for the CDR3: TGCGCCAGCAGCTTGGGCTCTTCCGGGGCTATCTATGGCTACACCTTC. Its protein is CASSLGSSGAIYGYTF. The full variable domain, rest sourced from reference TRBV5-1 and TRBJ1-2, is KAGVTQTPRYLIKTRGQQVTLSCSPISGHRSVSWYQQTPGQGLQFLFEYFSETQRNKGNFPGRFSGRQFSNSRSEMNVSTLELGDSALYLCASSLGSSGAIYGYTFGSGTRLTVV.